The next 24 T cell receptor beta chains were all read from a single sample in a study of molecular identifiers for immune sequencing clone quantification (dated by TCRdb to the late 2010s). The method behind the library was PCR. This sample was sequenced with a NextSeq 500. The public reads were reanalyzed by TCRdb: fastp trimming at Q25, MiXCR alignment, in-frame beta chains only. Rows merge per CDR3 protein into single entries with the most common DNA and genes. Here the sample has about 630,000 distinct CDR3 sequences; around 25% occur a single time. In total, the top ten clones hold 0.78% of the sample. The sequenced material came from naive CD8+ T cells from blood, with Jurkat cell RNA spiked in. Sample cell subset or site, as interpreted from the label and publication: FACS-sorted CD8+CD4-CCR7+CD45RA+ naive T cells. The origin of the receptors is a human donor in good health. Some libraries in this study had Jurkat cell RNA spiked in.

The gene calls are TRBV5-3 and TRBJ2-1; D perhaps matches TRBD2 (6 bases). TRBV5-3 is sorted into the ORF group, with uncertain function. The CDR3 totals 12 residues. V dropped 8 bases and J dropped 9 bases, with 15 bases sitting between them. The CDR3 DNA reads as TGTGCCAGCAGCGGGTCTGGGGTTGAGCAGTTCTTC. Translating it yields CASSGSGVEQFF.

As regards this clonotype: This sequence may be a read error, since a much larger clone differs from it by one base. The chain has TRBV29-1 and TRBJ2-3, with TRBD1 matching 7 bases. This CDR3 comprises 14 residues. From germline, CDR1 is SQVTM and CDR2 ANQGSEA. CDR3 protein: CSVVTGMGADTRYF. The CDR3 DNA reads as TGCAGCGTTGTGACAGGGATGGGGGCAGATACGCGGTATTTT.

The gene calls are TRBV20-1 and TRBJ2-1; D remains unclear. This CDR3 contains 13 residues. The V end was cut by 4 bases, the J end by 0 bases, with 7 bases between. The V gene's germline CDR1 is DFQATT and CDR2 SNEGSKA (reference sequence). The CDR3 DNA follows: TGCAGTGCTAAGGAGAGCTCCTACAATGAGCAGTTCTTC. Translation: CSAKESSYNEQFF.

This rearrangement joins TRBV6-5 to TRBJ2-5, with D unresolved. The CDR3 extends over 16 amino acids. Germline loops: CDR1 MNHEY, CDR2 SVGAGI. V lost 4 bases and J lost 1, with 16 bases in between. In DNA, the CDR3 is TGTGCCAGCAGTTTTTTTATGGGCGGCCCCCAAGAGACCCAGTACTTC. It encodes CASSFFMGGPQETQYF.

This clonotype was counted at least ten times. The rearrangement uses TRBV7-8 and TRBJ1-1; TRBD1 might be the D (5 bases). V was clipped by 4 bases and J by 3 bases, with 12 bases between them. Germline lookup yields CDR1 SGHVS and CDR2 FQNEAQ. The CDR3 spans 14 residues. Here the CDR3 DNA reads TGTGCCAGCAGCTATTATGAGGGGCACACTGAAGCTTTCTTT. Translating gives CASSYYEGHTEAFF.

Ten or more counts support this clonotype. The chain is built from TRBV12-3 or TRBV12-4 and TRBJ1-3; D is unresolved. The CDR3 spans 14 residues. V gave up 4 bases and J gave up 3 bases, with 10 bases separating them. This CDR3 is CASSSKWVGNTIYF. CDR3 sequence (DNA): TGTGCCAGCAGTTCCAAATGGGTTGGAAACACCATATATTTT.

This clonotype was found many times. The chain links TRBV29-1 to TRBJ2-1; D remains ambiguous. There are 13 residues in the CDR3. V gave up 2 bases and J gave up 3 bases, with 8 bases separating them. Germline assignment: CDR1 SQVTM and CDR2 ANQGSEA. CDR3 in DNA: TGCAGCGTTGAAAGCGACCACTACAATGAGCAGTTCTTC. It yields the protein CSVESDHYNEQFF.

The rearrangement joins TRBV13 to TRBJ2-3; D is unclear. This CDR3 is 17 amino acids long. Germline assignment: CDR1 PRHDT and CDR2 FYEKMQ (reference sequence). V was clipped by 0 bases and J by 0 bases, with 13 bases between them. The CDR3 reads CASSLGWGLTSTDTQYF. In nucleotides, the CDR3 is TGTGCCAGCAGCTTAGGGTGGGGTCTAACAAGCACAGATACGCAGTATTTT.

At least ten counts were recorded for this clonotype. The V gene is TRBV7-9, the J gene TRBJ2-3, with no clear D. V was shortened by 5 bases and J by 4 bases, with 10 bases between the two germline ends. The germline V gene encodes CDR1 SEHNR and CDR2 FQNEAQ (reference sequence). The length of the CDR3 is 13 residues. The CDR3 region is CASSPPVADTQYF. CDR3 DNA: TGTGCCAGCAGCCCGCCAGTAGCAGATACGCAGTATTTT.

This clonotype was seen at least ten times. The CDR3 region is CASRFRGDYEQYF. The DNA of the CDR3 is TGTGCCAGTCGCTTCAGGGGGGATTACGAGCAGTACTTC. The chain carries TRBV6-5 and TRBJ2-7; D perhaps matches TRBD1 (7 bases). The V end lost 9 bases, the J end lost 4 bases, and 16 bases lay between the germline ends. Germline-derived CDR1 and CDR2 are MNHEY and SVGAGI. This CDR3 comprises 13 residues.

This clonotype was picked up a small number of times. The chain recombines TRBV4-1 with TRBJ2-2; 7 bases line up with TRBD1. V trimming: 2 bases; J trimming: 1 base; junction bases outside the gene matches: 7. Germline V gives CDR1 MGHRA, CDR2 YSYEKL. The CDR3 length is 17 residues. The chain's CDR3 is CASSQSRQGRNTGELFF. DNA of the CDR3: TGCGCCAGCAGCCAAAGTCGACAGGGCAGGAACACCGGGGAGCTGTTTTTT.

The V call is TRBV7-9, the J call TRBJ2-3, with TRBD2 matching 11 bases. The CDR3 length is 17 residues. The ends lost 3 bases at V and 2 bases at J; junction bases unmatched: 7. In germline, CDR1 is SEHNR, CDR2 FQNEAQ (reference sequence). The CDR3 coding sequence is TGTGCCAGCAGCTTCAGTCTAGCGGGAGGAAACACAGATACGCAGTATTTT. Its translation is CASSFSLAGGNTDTQYF.

This clonotype was counted between two and nine times. The rearrangement joins TRBV7-3 to TRBJ2-1; 7 bases fit TRBD2. Per the germline V gene, CDR1 is SGHTA and CDR2 is FQGTGA. V lost 4 bases, J lost 6 bases, and 6 bases stayed unmatched. The CDR3 consists of 14 residues. CDR3 in amino acids: CASSSGWGGNEQFF. CDR3 DNA: TGTGCCAGCAGCTCGGGATGGGGGGGCAATGAGCAGTTCTTC.

V and J are TRBV13 and TRBJ2-5; no reliable D call. The CDR3 covers 14 residues. V lost 5 bases and J 5 bases, leaving 15 bases between the germline ends. Germline V gene lookup returns CDR1 PRHDT and CDR2 FYEKMQ (reference sequence). The CDR3 loop is CASSPISPAETQYF. The CDR3 nucleotides read TGTGCCAGCAGCCCAATCTCTCCAGCGGAGACCCAGTACTTC. Variable domain in full (rest from reference TRBV13 and TRBJ2-5): AAGVIQSPRHLIKEKRETATLKCYPIPRHDTVYWYQQGPGQDPQFLISFYEKMQSDKGSIPDRFSAQQFSDYHSELNMSSLELGDSALYFCASSPISPAETQYFGPGTRLLVL.

This clonotype was counted ten times or more. The chain joins TRBV10-3 to TRBJ2-4; 8 positions agree with TRBD2. The germline V gene encodes CDR1 ENHRY and CDR2 SYGVKD. CDR3 length: 15 amino acids. The junction had 9 bases not matched to a gene; V was cut back by 7 bases and J by 4 bases. CDR3 amino acids: CAITHPQRGKNIQYF. The CDR3 nucleotides read TGTGCCATCACCCACCCCCAGCGGGGGAAAAACATTCAGTACTTC.

To note about this clonotype: A much bigger clone sits one base away, suggesting this may be a read error. The chain is built from TRBV14 and TRBJ2-3; TRBD2 might be the D (5 bases). The CDR3 spans 16 residues. Germline V gene data show CDR1 as SGHDN and CDR2 as FVKESK. V shed 1 base and J shed 1 base, with 12 bases lying between them. The chain's CDR3 is CASSQAWTCGTDTQYF. The CDR3 DNA sequence: TGTGCCAGCAGCCAAGCCTGGACTTGCGGCACAGATACGCAGTATTTT.

This clonotype showed up just a few times. This rearrangement joins TRBV9 to TRBJ2-2; 11 bases are a match to TRBD2. The CDR3 spans 15 residues. V trimming: 4 bases; J trimming: 7 bases; junction bases outside the gene matches: 6. Germline values: CDR1 SGDLS, CDR2 YYNGEE. CDR3 sequence: CASSYSGGANGELFF. Here the CDR3 DNA reads TGTGCCAGCAGCTATAGCGGGGGGGCCAACGGGGAGCTGTTTTTT.

This clonotype was seen only a few times. The chain recombines TRBV27 with TRBJ2-7; D is possibly TRBD1 (5 bases). Trimming left V 3 bases short and J 3 bases short, with 12 bases between. The CDR3 is 14 residues long. Per the germline V gene, CDR1 is MNHEY and CDR2 is SMNVEV (reference sequence). The CDR3 reads CASSFAGIGYEQYF. The CDR3 DNA follows: TGTGCCAGCAGTTTCGCAGGGATCGGCTACGAGCAGTACTTC.

This clonotype appeared a few times. The chain is built from TRBV4-1 and TRBJ1-5, with D unresolved. Germline loops: CDR1 MGHRA, CDR2 YSYEKL. The CDR3 covers 15 residues. Trimming left V 1 base short and J 6 bases short, with 13 bases between. The CDR3 sequence: CASSQVYTGFQPQHF. In nucleotides, the CDR3 is TGCGCCAGCAGCCAAGTATACACGGGGTTTCAGCCCCAGCATTTT.

For this clonotype: This sequence may be a read error, since a much larger clone differs from it by one base. The chain has TRBV7-6 and TRBJ2-1; possible D gene TRBD2, 7 bases. This CDR3 has 15 amino acids. The germline gives CDR1 SGHVS, CDR2 FNYEAQ. V lost 5 bases to trimming and J lost 11 bases, with 22 bases between them. This CDR3 reads CASSEGGGLQGKQFF. As DNA, the CDR3 is TGTGCCAGCAGCGAAGGGGGGGGACTACAGGGTAAGCAGTTCTTC.

With regard to this clonotype: A much larger clone differs by one base, so this may be a read error. This sequence joins TRBV6-5 and TRBJ2-7; perhaps D is TRBD1 or TRBD2 (6 bases each). The CDR3 loop spans 13 amino acids. The V gene's germline CDR1 is MNHEY and CDR2 SVGAGI. CDR3 DNA: TGTGCCAGCGGTTACTCTTCGGGGGCCCGGCAGTACTTC. As protein: CASGYSSGARQYF.

The genes are TRBV19 and TRBJ2-7; 11 bases map to TRBD2. V dropped 6 bases and J dropped 3; count of bases not matched to a gene: 7. The CDR3 is made up of 15 amino acids. Germline V lookup: CDR1 LNHDA, CDR2 SQIVND (reference sequence). CDR3 sequence: CASSPGTSGFYEQYF. In DNA form, the CDR3 reads TGTGCCAGTAGCCCCGGGACTAGCGGCTTCTACGAGCAGTACTTC.

This clonotype occurred once. V gene TRBV4-3 combines with J gene TRBJ2-7; D is perhaps TRBD2 (6 bases). Trimming stripped 0 bases from V and 0 bases from J, with 9 bases between. Germline CDR1 and CDR2: LGHNA and YSLEER. The CDR3 contains 15 residues. The CDR3 DNA sequence: TGCGCCAGCAGCCAAGATTCGGGGGTCTCCTACGAGCAGTACTTC. As protein: CASSQDSGVSYEQYF.

The V and J genes are TRBV9 and TRBJ1-2; D is unresolved. There are 12 residues in the CDR3. V was pared by 0 bases and J by 7 bases, with 7 bases between. The germline CDR1 and CDR2 sequences are SGDLS and YYNGEE. Written as DNA, the CDR3 is TGTGCCAGCAGCGTAGCTGAGCTTGGCTACACCTTC. This gives the protein CASSVAELGYTF. Filled out from reference TRBV9 and TRBJ1-2, the complete variable domain reads DSGVTQTPKHLITATGQRVTLRCSPRSGDLSVYWYQQSLDQGLQFLIQYYNGEERAKGNILERFSAQQFPDLHSELNLSSLELGDSALYFCASSVAELGYTFGSGTRLTVV.